This record covers a single TCR beta chain. Source study methods: Scientists estimated how many nucleated cells there were by amplifying reference gene primers. The repertoire was sequenced with immunoSEQ multiplex PCR; TCRdb's copy has only in-frame clones and lacks some. That table furnishes V, J and clone size, whereas the DNA furnished D and trimming. The table records tens of thousands of clones, 85% of them present only once. The data derive from a study of blood T cell repertoires in COVID-19. Study context: COVID-19 samples from acute and convalescent phases originated in the United States, Italy and Spain. PBMCs, B-cell-depleted T cells, or T cells were the source of the cDNA or gDNA that made up the material.

CDR3 length: 13 amino acids. V dropped 5 bases and J dropped 6 bases, with 11 bases sitting between them. Per germline, CDR1 SGHAT and CDR2 FQNNGV. The sequence was obtained from a man aged 60-69 years with acute or convalescent COVID-19. The sequenced material came from peripheral blood. The rearrangement uses TRBV11-2 and TRBJ1-5; D is ambiguous. The CDR3 here is CASSPASFQPQHF. The CDR3 DNA follows: TGTGCCAGCAGCCCTGCCAGTTTTCAGCCCCAGCATTTT.